This T cell receptor (beta chain) was sequenced for a study of T-cell memory formation after mild COVID-19. Study observations and caveats: Several responding clones turned up in pre-infection memory, indicating that cross-reactive memory may have taken part. CD8+ contracting clones occupied EMRA, while CD4+ ones occupied mainly CM and EM. Day 37-peaking second-wave clones had unconfirmed SARS-CoV-2 specificity.

The authors produced TCR alpha and TCR beta cDNA libraries with sample barcodes and UMIs by 5'RACE using constant-segment primers. TCRdb redid the calling of the 5' RACE reads with MiXCR, one entry per CDR3 protein. The sample lists about 340,000 distinct CDR3 sequences, around 21% occurring once. From germline, CDR1 is SNHLY and CDR2 FYNNEI. CDR3 length equals 17 residues. The ends were cut back, 3 bases at V and 2 bases at J, with 17 bases in the middle. Concerning this clonotype itself: The antigen remains undetermined.

The rearrangement links TRBV2 to TRBJ2-4; no clear D gene. This TCR was sampled from an adult woman who had mild COVID-19 (a few samples of this study predate the infection). Cell type and time point are not known. The specimen was PBMCs or a T cell subset sorted from them (not recorded which). This chain's CDR3 is CASSEFRRPPSKNIQYF. CDR3 nucleotide sequence: TGTGCCAGCAGTGAGTTCCGGCGGCCTCCCTCCAAAAACATTCAGTACTTC.